A single sample gave rise to the 18 T cell receptor beta chains below, sequenced in a study of cytomegalovirus exposure and HLA in healthy donors. Some clones are missing from TCRdb's copy, which holds only in-frame ones; the method was immunoSEQ multiplex PCR. The profile shows some 130,000 clones, about 91% of them singletons. Sequencing was carried out using PBMCs. Receptor source: a woman aged 18-35 years in good health and CMV-seronegative.

The chain has TRBV5-1 and TRBJ1-1, with no clear D. Germline V lookup: CDR1 SGHRS, CDR2 YFSETQ. Trimming left V 0 bases short and J 0 bases short, with 9 bases between. CDR3 length: 15 residues. The CDR3 sequence is CASSLGSRVNTEAFF. The CDR3 DNA is TGCGCCAGCAGCTTGGGGAGTCGGGTGAACACTGAAGCTTTCTTT.

The chain couples TRBV6-5 to TRBJ2-5; D gene unclear. CDR3 length: 16 amino acids. The V and J ends lost 0 bases and 4 bases respectively, with 15 bases between them. Germline-derived CDR1 and CDR2 are MNHEY and SVGAGI. The CDR3 reads CASSYSLVGQGETQYF. Written as DNA, the CDR3 is TGTGCCAGCAGTTACTCGTTGGTGGGCCAAGGAGAGACCCAGTACTTC.

V usage is TRBV11-3 and J usage is TRBJ2-2; 7 nucleotides agree with TRBD1. Losses at the gene ends were 3 bases for V and 4 bases for J; bases not matched to a gene: 2. This CDR3 comprises 14 residues. The germline CDR1 and CDR2 sequences are SGHNT and YENEEA. The CDR3 protein is CASSLRGPTGELFF. The CDR3 nucleotides read TGTGCCAGCAGCTTGAGGGGGCCCACCGGGGAGCTGTTTTTT.

The chain joins TRBV7-9 to TRBJ1-3; 12 bases agree with TRBD1. With V trimmed by 3 bases and J by 4 bases, 4 bases remained unmatched. The germline V gene has CDR1 SEHNR and CDR2 FQNEAQ (reference sequence). The CDR3 is 16 residues long. The DNA for the CDR3 is TGTGCCAGCAGCTTCGGGACAGGGGGCGCCGGAAACACCATATATTTT. Translation gives CASSFGTGGAGNTIYF.

The genes are TRBV25-1 and TRBJ2-3, with D maybe TRBD1 (5 bases). This CDR3 contains 13 residues. Trimming removed 3 bases from V and 5 bases from J, with 9 bases in between. The germline CDR1 and CDR2 sequences are MGHDK and SYGVNS. The CDR3 DNA reads TGTGCCAGCAGTGACGAAGACAGAGATACGCAGTATTTT. As protein: CASSDEDRDTQYF. Full variable domain (rest looked up from reference TRBV25-1 and TRBJ2-3): EADIYQTPRYLVIGTGKKITLECSQTMGHDKMYWYQQDPGMELHLIHYSYGVNSTEKGDLSSESTVSRIRTEHFPLTLESARPSHTSQYLCASSDEDRDTQYFGPGTRLTVL.

The rearrangement joins TRBV9 to TRBJ1-5; unclear D gene. This CDR3 spans 13 amino acids. V lost 2 bases and J lost 6, with 9 bases in between. Germline V gene sequence: CDR1 SGDLS, CDR2 YYNGEE. For the CDR3, the DNA is TGTGCCAGCAGCGTGGACTCTCGTCAGCCCCAGCATTTT. Translating gives CASSVDSRQPQHF.

The rearrangement links TRBV9 to TRBJ2-2, with D possibly matching TRBD1 (6 bases). Germline lookup yields CDR1 SGDLS and CDR2 YYNGEE. The CDR3 consists of 13 residues. V shed 4 bases and J shed 6 bases, with 10 bases lying between them. This CDR3 is CASSSRQAGELFF. The CDR3 region has the DNA TGTGCCAGCAGCTCTAGACAGGCCGGGGAGCTGTTTTTT.

The genes are TRBV15 and TRBJ2-1; 7 bases are shared with TRBD1. This CDR3 has 15 residues. In germline, CDR1 is LNHNV, CDR2 YYDKDF (reference sequence). V trimming: 8 bases; J trimming: 3 bases; junction bases outside the gene matches: 10. The CDR3 loop is CATSPRGQGYNEQFF. For the CDR3, the DNA is TGTGCCACCTCTCCAAGGGGGCAGGGCTACAATGAGCAGTTCTTC.

CDR3 in amino acids: CASSQSNINEQFF. The CDR3 DNA reads TGCGCCAGCAGCCAATCTAATATTAATGAGCAGTTCTTC. The chain employs TRBV4-1 and TRBJ2-1, with no clear D. The CDR3 runs 13 residues. Germline V gene lookup returns CDR1 MGHRA and CDR2 YSYEKL. V lost 2 bases and J 7 bases, leaving 9 bases between the germline ends.

The chain carries TRBV10-2 and TRBJ1-3; D possibly corresponds to TRBD1 (5 bases). The CDR3 is 13 amino acids. Trimming took off 3 bases at V and 2 bases at J, with 5 bases between the two ends. The germline gives CDR1 WSHSY, CDR2 SAAADI. CDR3 in amino acids: CASSEGAGNTIYF. CDR3 DNA: TGCGCCAGCAGTGAAGGGGCTGGAAACACCATATATTTT.

This clone came up a few times. V and J are TRBV2 and TRBJ2-5, with 13 bases lining up with TRBD2. The CDR3 covers 19 residues. Germline CDR1 and CDR2: SNHLY and FYNNEI. Trimming cost V 2 bases and J 1 base; bases outside gene matches: 10. CDR3 loop: CASSEWPGLAGAIQETQYF. CDR3 in DNA: TGTGCCAGCAGTGAATGGCCCGGACTAGCGGGGGCCATCCAAGAGACCCAGTACTTC.

This clone appeared a single time. The chain joins TRBV6-1 to TRBJ1-4; tentative D call: TRBD1 (6 bases). V gave up 0 bases and J gave up 5 bases, with 10 bases separating them. The CDR3 covers 15 residues. In germline, CDR1 is MNHNS, CDR2 SASEGT. The CDR3 spells CASSEADQGNEKLFF. CDR3 nucleotides: TGTGCCAGCAGTGAAGCCGACCAGGGGAATGAAAAACTGTTTTTT.

The gene calls are TRBV7-2 and TRBJ2-3; D ambiguous. Germline V gives CDR1 SGHTA, CDR2 FQGNSA. The length of the CDR3 is 15 residues. Between the trimmed V and J ends, which lost 2 bases and 4 bases, there was a span of 13 bases. Here the CDR3 reads CASSLRHGPADTQYF. The CDR3 DNA reads as TGTGCCAGCAGCTTACGGCATGGGCCGGCAGATACGCAGTATTTT. Filled out from reference TRBV7-2 and TRBJ2-3, the complete variable domain reads GAGVSQSPSNKVTEKGKDVELRCDPISGHTALYWYRQSLGQGLEFLIYFQGNSAPDKSGLPSDRFSAERTGGSVSTLTIQRTQQEDSAVYLCASSLRHGPADTQYFGPGTRLTVL.

This clone was counted once. The J gene is TRBJ1-4, the V gene TRBV21-1; TRBD1 is the table's D call and was not checked against the DNA. TRBV21-1 constitutes a pseudogene. CDR3 length: 16 residues. CDR3 bases: TGTGCCAGCAGCAAAGCAACAGGGCGAACTAATGAAAAACTGTTTTTT. It codes for CASSKATGRTNEKLFF.

CDR3 region: CASSLDRIDGYTF. DNA for the CDR3: TGTGCCAGCAGCTTAGACAGGATCGATGGCTACACCTTC. The rearrangement uses TRBV7-9 and TRBJ1-2; D might be TRBD1 (5 bases). Germline CDR1 is SEHNR and CDR2 is FQNEAQ (reference sequence). V gave up 1 base and J gave up 6 bases, with 9 bases separating them. This CDR3 is 13 amino acids long.

This chain links TRBV4-1 with TRBJ2-7; TRBD1 matches at 8 bases. Losses at the gene ends were 1 base for V and 5 bases for J; bases not matched to a gene: 10. From germline, CDR1 is MGHRA and CDR2 YSYEKL. CDR3 length equals 16 residues. Written as DNA, the CDR3 is TGCGCCAGCAGCCAAGTCTCGACGGACAGGGTCGACGAGCAGTACTTC. This encodes CASSQVSTDRVDEQYF.

The chain joins TRBV29-1 to TRBJ1-5, with D maybe TRBD1 (6 bases). CDR3 length: 13 residues. CDR1 is SQVTM and CDR2 is ANQGSEA in the germline V gene. The V end lost 3 bases, the J end lost 11 bases, and 17 bases lay between the germline ends. CDR3 nucleotide sequence: TGCAGCGTTGAGTGGGGAGGGGGTCGGGCCCAGCATTTT. It encodes CSVEWGGGRAQHF.

The chain combines TRBV10-3 with TRBJ2-7; 7 nucleotides line up with TRBD2. V was clipped by 6 bases and J by 2 bases; unmatched bases: 7. Germline CDR1 is ENHRY and CDR2 is SYGVKD. The CDR3 runs to 14 residues. This chain's CDR3 is CAISESGAPYEQYF. As DNA, the CDR3 is TGTGCCATCAGCGAGAGCGGGGCCCCCTACGAGCAGTACTTC.